This T cell receptor (beta chain) was documented in a study of T cell repertoires in cytomegalovirus infection. The CDR3 runs 18 residues. The V end was cut by 5 bases, the J end by 2 bases, with 22 bases between. MiXCR was run by TCRdb on the reads, yielding one entry per CDR3 protein. The sample shows roughly 180,000 distinct CDR3 sequences, less than 25% of them seen only once. This clonotype was detected once. What it binds is unknown. The clonotype was recovered from a human donor in good health (CMV status not recorded). Some clones in this sample may be carry-over from other donors' samples. The rearrangement joins TRBV12-3 or TRBV12-4 to TRBJ1-5, with D tentatively TRBD1 (6 bases). Sequenced here: CD8+ T cells from cultured PBMCs, sampled from culture after CMV antigen stimulation. As DNA, the CDR3 is TGTGCCAGCAGTCCGAGGAAGACAGGCTCCCTTGGCAATCAGCCCCAGCATTTT. It encodes CASSPRKTGSLGNQPQHF.